These 21 T cell receptor beta chains were sequenced from one sample in a study of T-cell reconstitution after alpha-beta-depleted transplantation in children. Library preparation (for TCRbeta) was performed with unique molecular identifiers. A single record per CDR3 protein comes from TCRdb applying MiXCR to the PCR reads. This sample has 190,000 or so distinct CDR3 sequences; roughly 6.8% occur once, and the top ten carry 3% to 3.5%. Here the sequenced sample was PBMCs from the stem cell graft donor, taken from the stem cell graft. The receptors come from a human donor who donated a stem cell graft to a child with Wiskott-Aldrich syndrome.

This clonotype was observed at least ten times. The chain joins TRBV5-6 to TRBJ2-7; 13 bases are shared with TRBD2. CDR1 is SGHDT and CDR2 is YYEEEE in the germline V gene. CDR3 length: 16 amino acids. V lost 5 bases, J lost 5 bases, and 10 bases stayed unmatched. Written as DNA, the CDR3 is TGTGCCAGCAGTTCCCTTACTAGCGGGAGGGTAAACGAGCAGTACTTC. Its translation: CASSSLTSGRVNEQYF. Full variable domain (missing parts from reference TRBV5-6 and TRBJ2-7): DAGVTQSPTHLIKTRGQQVTLRCSPKSGHDTVSWYQQALGQGPQFIFQYYEEEERQRGNFPDRFSGHQFPNYSSELNVNALLLGDSALYLCASSSLTSGRVNEQYFGPGTRLTVT.

This clonotype was counted many times. This sequence joins TRBV5-1 and TRBJ2-7, with TRBD2 matching over 8 bases. V dropped 4 bases and J dropped 2; count of bases not matched to a gene: 11. Germline assignment: CDR1 SGHRS and CDR2 YFSETQ. This CDR3 spans 16 amino acids. The CDR3 sequence is CASSPFPAGATYEQYF. CDR3 DNA sequence: TGCGCCAGCAGCCCCTTCCCAGCGGGAGCGACCTACGAGCAGTACTTC.

This clonotype appeared many times. V usage is TRBV29-1 and J usage is TRBJ2-3; D perhaps matches TRBD1 (6 bases). The CDR3 extends over 13 amino acids. Between the trimmed V and J ends, which lost 4 bases and 3 bases, there was a span of 11 bases. The germline V gene has CDR1 SQVTM and CDR2 ANQGSEA. The CDR3 loop reads CSVARGATDTQYF. The CDR3 nucleotides read TGCAGCGTTGCCAGGGGCGCAACAGATACGCAGTATTTT.

This clonotype was seen a handful of times. This chain uses TRBV2 with TRBJ2-7; 15 nucleotides agree with TRBD2. The CDR3 is made up of 19 amino acids. Germline V gene lookup returns CDR1 SNHLY and CDR2 FYNNEI. The V segment lost 7 bases and the J segment 1 base; nucleotides outside the gene matches: 14. This CDR3 reads CASTGPGLAGGPTSYEQYF. The CDR3 DNA sequence: TGTGCCAGCACGGGACCGGGACTAGCGGGAGGTCCCACTTCCTACGAGCAGTACTTC.

In this sample, this clonotype turned up a few times. The V call is TRBV7-8, the J call TRBJ2-1; D may be TRBD2 (6 bases). Per the germline V gene, CDR1 is SGHVS and CDR2 is FQNEAQ. Trimming removed 4 bases at V and 5 bases at J, with 18 bases between. The length of the CDR3 is 16 residues. The DNA of the CDR3 is TGTGCCAGCAGCTCACGGGGACTTACGGGGAACAATGAGCAGTTCTTC. Protein product: CASSSRGLTGNNEQFF.

This clonotype occurred many times. The V and J genes are TRBV20-1 and TRBJ1-5; possibly TRBD1 for D (5 bases). Germline CDR1 is DFQATT and CDR2 is SNEGSKA (reference sequence). There are 13 residues in the CDR3. The V and J ends lost 3 bases and 2 bases respectively, with 8 bases between them. The CDR3 protein is CSASGGGNQPQHF. The DNA of the CDR3 is TGCAGTGCTAGCGGGGGGGGCAATCAGCCCCAGCATTTT.

The sample holds many counts of this clonotype. CDR3 coding DNA: TGTGCCAGCAGCGTAGGTCGCTCCCAAGAGACCCAGTACTTC. The encoded protein is CASSVGRSQETQYF. The chain uses TRBV9 and TRBJ2-5; D ambiguous. V was trimmed by 0 bases and J by 1 base, leaving 7 bases between them. This CDR3 is 14 amino acids long. CDR1 is SGDLS and CDR2 is YYNGEE in the germline V gene.

CDR3 in amino acids: CASSVRDGYTF. Written as DNA, the CDR3 is TGTGCCAGCAGTGTGCGGGATGGCTACACCTTC. The chain combines TRBV2 with TRBJ1-2, with no clear D. The germline V gene has CDR1 SNHLY and CDR2 FYNNEI. Trimming took 4 bases from V and 6 from J, leaving 6 bases between them. This CDR3 comprises 11 residues.

This clonotype has a count of ten or more. In DNA, the CDR3 is TGTGCCACCAGTGATAGCGGACGAACCTCCTACGAGCAGTACTTC. Protein: CATSDSGRTSYEQYF. The gene calls are TRBV24-1 and TRBJ2-7; maybe TRBD2 (5 bases). The length of the CDR3 is 15 residues. Germline CDR1 and CDR2: KGHDR and SFDVKD. The germline V and J ends were trimmed by 3 bases and 0 bases, with 11 bases remaining between them.

This clonotype was detected ten times or more. This chain uses TRBV15 with TRBJ2-2; D gene ambiguous. The V end lost 3 bases, the J end lost 4 bases, and 9 bases lay between the germline ends. This CDR3 has 14 amino acids. The germline gives CDR1 LNHNV, CDR2 YYDKDF (reference sequence). CDR3 sequence (DNA): TGTGCCACCAGCAGCCTTCGATTCACCGGGGAGCTGTTTTTT. As protein: CATSSLRFTGELFF. The full variable domain, with the rest looked up from reference TRBV15 and TRBJ2-2, is DAMVIQNPRYQVTQFGKPVTLSCSQTLNHNVMYWYQQKSSQAPKLLFHYYDKDFNNEADTPDNFQSRRPNTSFCFLDIRSPGLGDTAMYLCATSSLRFTGELFFGEGSRLTVL.

This clonotype was counted many times. The genes are TRBV5-1 and TRBJ2-3; weak D call: TRBD2 (5 bases). V was pared by 7 bases and J by 7 bases, with 19 bases between. The germline gives CDR1 SGHRS, CDR2 YFSETQ. The CDR3 length is 14 residues. The CDR3 region has the DNA TGCGCCAGCGGGCCCGGGGTGCCCGTTTATACGCAGTATTTT. This gives the protein CASGPGVPVYTQYF.

Of note for this clonotype: A read error may explain this, as a much larger clone is one base away. A read error is likely, as this CDR3 ends without the conserved phenylalanine or tryptophan. The chain uses TRBV20-1 and TRBJ2-7, with D maybe TRBD2 (6 bases). The germline V and J ends were trimmed by 0 bases and 4 bases, with 13 bases remaining between them. Per the germline V gene, CDR1 is DFQATT and CDR2 is SNEGSKA (reference sequence). The CDR3 extends over 14 amino acids. DNA of the CDR3: TGCAGTGCTAGAGATCGCGGGGTAGGGTACGAGCAGTACCTC. This codes for CSARDRGVGYEQYL.

This clonotype has at least ten counts. The chain joins TRBV29-1 to TRBJ1-2; tentative D call: TRBD1 (6 bases). Germline values: CDR1 SQVTM, CDR2 ANQGSEA. The CDR3 consists of 12 residues. The germline V and J ends were trimmed by 7 bases and 8 bases, with 17 bases remaining between them. The CDR3 nucleotides read TGCAGCGGCCAAACAGGGTTAGGCGGCTACACCTTC. Amino acids: CSGQTGLGGYTF.

This clonotype appeared a few times. This chain connects TRBV5-1 to TRBJ1-1; maybe TRBD1 (5 bases). Trimming stripped 4 bases from V and 6 bases from J, with 16 bases between. The length of the CDR3 is 14 residues. Germline V gene sequence: CDR1 SGHRS, CDR2 YFSETQ. CDR3 protein: CASSRERGLPEAFF. CDR3 nucleotides: TGCGCCAGCAGCCGGGAGAGGGGTCTACCTGAAGCTTTCTTT.

This clonotype came up many times. V is TRBV29-1 and J is TRBJ2-7; TRBD2 is a possible D gene (6 bases). From germline, CDR1 is SQVTM and CDR2 ANQGSEA. V was cut by 5 bases and J by 2 bases, with 19 bases left in between. This CDR3 has 15 residues. CDR3 in amino acids: CSVRQASSGPYEQYF. The DNA for the CDR3 is TGCAGCGTTCGGCAGGCTAGTAGCGGCCCCTACGAGCAGTACTTC.

This clonotype appeared many times. The J gene is TRBJ2-2, the V gene TRBV4-1; D is perhaps TRBD1 (5 bases). The length of the CDR3 is 17 residues. V lost 0 bases to trimming and J lost 0 bases, with 11 bases between them. Germline CDR1 reads MGHRA; CDR2 reads YSYEKL. The CDR3 sequence is CASSQETGFANTGELFF. The CDR3 DNA reads TGCGCCAGCAGCCAAGAAACAGGCTTCGCGAACACCGGGGAGCTGTTTTTT.

Many counts were recorded for this clonotype. J is TRBJ1-5 and V is TRBV9; 7 bases agree with TRBD1. The CDR3 length is 15 residues. CDR1 and CDR2 (germline): SGDLS, YYNGEE. The V and J ends lost 3 bases and 2 bases, in that order; junction bases with no gene match: 5. CDR3 sequence reads: CASSGTTGRNQPQHF. The CDR3 nucleotides are TGTGCCAGCAGCGGGACGACAGGGCGCAATCAGCCCCAGCATTTT. Drawing the rest from reference TRBV9 and TRBJ1-5, the complete variable domain is DSGVTQTPKHLITATGQRVTLRCSPRSGDLSVYWYQQSLDQGLQFLIQYYNGEERAKGNILERFSAQQFPDLHSELNLSSLELGDSALYFCASSGTTGRNQPQHFGDGTRLSIL.

This clonotype was picked up many times. This chain joins TRBV20-1 and TRBJ2-7; TRBD2 aligns across 10 bases. The CDR3 loop spans 15 amino acids. CDR1 DFQATT and CDR2 SNEGSKA come from the germline V gene (reference sequence). The trim removed 0 bases at V and 2 bases at J, leaving 4 bases unmatched. In DNA, the CDR3 is TGCAGTGCTAGAGATAGGCTAGCGGGAGCCTACGAGCAGTACTTC. It codes for CSARDRLAGAYEQYF.

This clonotype was seen repeatedly, ten times or more. The chain has TRBV29-1 and TRBJ2-1; TRBD2 matches at 7 bases. The ends lost 7 bases at V and 3 bases at J; junction bases unmatched: 9. This CDR3 has 14 amino acids. The V gene's germline CDR1 is SQVTM and CDR2 ANQGSEA. The CDR3 region is CSAVGGVDYNEQFF. For the CDR3, the DNA is TGCAGCGCCGTTGGGGGGGTGGACTACAATGAGCAGTTCTTC.

This clonotype appeared a few times. This chain links TRBV12-3 or TRBV12-4 with TRBJ2-2; 11 bases agree with TRBD1. This CDR3 comprises 15 residues. V was pared by 7 bases and J by 7 bases, with 8 bases of the junction left unmatched. The CDR3 loop is CASNPSGTGGGELFF. CDR3 coding DNA: TGTGCCAGCAATCCTTCCGGGACAGGGGGCGGGGAGCTGTTTTTT.

Details on this clonotype: A much larger clone sits a single nucleotide away, making a read error possible. The V gene is TRBV12-3 or TRBV12-4, the J gene TRBJ2-1; 11 bases are shared with TRBD2. The junction had 7 bases not matched to a gene; V was cut back by 8 bases and J by 4 bases. The CDR3 sequence is 15 residues long. CDR3 nucleotides: TGTGCCAGCGGCCAGAGACTAGCGGGATACAATGAGCAGTTCTTC. It encodes CASGQRLAGYNEQFF.